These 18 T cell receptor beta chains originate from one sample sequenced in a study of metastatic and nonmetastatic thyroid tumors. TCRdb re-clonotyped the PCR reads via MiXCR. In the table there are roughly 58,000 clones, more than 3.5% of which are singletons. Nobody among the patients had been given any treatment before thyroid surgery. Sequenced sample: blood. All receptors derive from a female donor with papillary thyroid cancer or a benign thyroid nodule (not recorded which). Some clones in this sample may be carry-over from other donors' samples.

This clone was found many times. CDR3 protein: CASSSGVAGTYEQYF. CDR3 DNA: TGCGCCAGCAGCTCCGGGGTAGCGGGTACCTACGAGCAGTACTTC. The genes are TRBV4-1 and TRBJ2-7, with 7 nucleotides matching TRBD2. J lost 2 bases, V lost 5 bases, and 9 bases had no gene match. Per the germline V gene, CDR1 is MGHRA and CDR2 is YSYEKL. This CDR3 region has 15 residues.

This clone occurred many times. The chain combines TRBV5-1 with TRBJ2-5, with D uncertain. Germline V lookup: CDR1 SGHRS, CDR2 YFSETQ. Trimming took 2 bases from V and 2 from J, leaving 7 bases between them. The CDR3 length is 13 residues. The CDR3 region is CASSFASQETQYF. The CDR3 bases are TGCGCCAGCAGCTTCGCAAGTCAAGAGACCCAGTACTTC.

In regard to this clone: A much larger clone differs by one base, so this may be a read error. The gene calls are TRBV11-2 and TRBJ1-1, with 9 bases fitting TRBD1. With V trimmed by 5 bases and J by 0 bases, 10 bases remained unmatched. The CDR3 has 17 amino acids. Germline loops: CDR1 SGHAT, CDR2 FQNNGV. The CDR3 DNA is TGTGCCAGCAGCCCCGGCGTAACAGGGGGCTTGAACACTGAAGCTTTCTTT. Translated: CASSPGVTGGLNTEAFF.

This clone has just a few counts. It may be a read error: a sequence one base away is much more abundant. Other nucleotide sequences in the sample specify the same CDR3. The CDR3 region is CASSLATGSNTGELFF. CDR3 coding DNA: TGTGCCAGCAGCTTAGCGACGGGTTCAAACACCGGGGAGCTGTTTTTT. The V gene is TRBV7-9, the J gene TRBJ2-2; D is ambiguous. CDR1 SEHNR and CDR2 FQNEAQ come from the germline V gene (reference sequence). Trimming left V 0 bases short and J 2 bases short, with 10 bases between. There are 16 residues in the CDR3.

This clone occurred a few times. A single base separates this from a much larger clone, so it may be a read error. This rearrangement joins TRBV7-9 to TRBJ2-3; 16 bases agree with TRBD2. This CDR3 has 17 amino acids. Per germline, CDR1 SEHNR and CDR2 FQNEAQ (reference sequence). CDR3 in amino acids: CASSSPAGTSGRGTEYF. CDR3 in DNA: TGTGCCAGCAGCTCCCCCGCTGGGACTAGCGGGAGGGGTACGGAGTATTTT.

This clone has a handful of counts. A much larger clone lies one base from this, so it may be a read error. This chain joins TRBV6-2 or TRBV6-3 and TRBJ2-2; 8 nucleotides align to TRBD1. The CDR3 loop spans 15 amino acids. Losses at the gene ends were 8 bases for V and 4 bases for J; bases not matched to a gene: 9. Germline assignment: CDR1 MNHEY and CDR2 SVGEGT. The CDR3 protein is CASRISGQGTGELFF. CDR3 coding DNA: TGTGCCAGCCGTATATCTGGACAGGGCACCGGGGAGCTGTTTTTT.

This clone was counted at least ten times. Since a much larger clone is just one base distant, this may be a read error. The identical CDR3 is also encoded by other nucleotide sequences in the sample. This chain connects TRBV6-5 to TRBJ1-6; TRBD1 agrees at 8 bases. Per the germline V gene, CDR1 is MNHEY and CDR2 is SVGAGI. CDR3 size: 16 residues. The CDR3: CASSYSGTGLNSPLHF. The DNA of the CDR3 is TGCGCCAGCAGTTACTCCGGGACAGGTTTAAATTCACCCCTCCACTTT.

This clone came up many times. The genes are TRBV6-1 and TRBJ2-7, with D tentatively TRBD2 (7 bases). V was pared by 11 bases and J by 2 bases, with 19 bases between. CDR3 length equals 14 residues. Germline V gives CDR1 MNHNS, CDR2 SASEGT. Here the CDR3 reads CASIGGGTPYEQYF. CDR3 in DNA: TGTGCCTCCATAGGGGGGGGAACCCCCTACGAGCAGTACTTC.

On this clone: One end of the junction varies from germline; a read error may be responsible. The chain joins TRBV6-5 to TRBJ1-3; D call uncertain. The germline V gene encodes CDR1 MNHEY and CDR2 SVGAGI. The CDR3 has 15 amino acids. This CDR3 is CASSFTSSSVNTIYF. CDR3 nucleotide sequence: TGTGCCAGCAGTTTCACGTCAAGCTCTGTAAACACCATATATTTT.

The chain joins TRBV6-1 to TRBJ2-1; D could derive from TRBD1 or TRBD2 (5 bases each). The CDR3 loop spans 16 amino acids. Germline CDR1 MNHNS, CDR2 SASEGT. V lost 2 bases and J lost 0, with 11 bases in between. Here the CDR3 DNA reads TGTGCCAGCAGTGAAATCGGGGCGGGCTCCTACAATGAGCAGTTCTTC. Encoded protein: CASSEIGAGSYNEQFF.

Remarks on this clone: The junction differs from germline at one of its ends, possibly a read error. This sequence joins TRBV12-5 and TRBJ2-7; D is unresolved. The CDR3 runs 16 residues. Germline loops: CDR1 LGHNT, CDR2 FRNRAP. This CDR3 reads CASGLPPLGGPYEQYF. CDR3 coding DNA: TGTGCTAGTGGTTTGCCCCCCCTGGGCGGCCCCTACGAACAGTACTTC.

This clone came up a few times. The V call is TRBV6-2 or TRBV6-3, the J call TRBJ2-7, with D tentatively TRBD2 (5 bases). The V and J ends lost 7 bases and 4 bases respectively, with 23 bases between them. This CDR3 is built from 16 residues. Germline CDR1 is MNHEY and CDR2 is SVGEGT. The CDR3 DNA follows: TGTGCCAGCATATACCTGGAGGACTCCGCGATGTACGAGCAGTACTTC. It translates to CASIYLEDSAMYEQYF.

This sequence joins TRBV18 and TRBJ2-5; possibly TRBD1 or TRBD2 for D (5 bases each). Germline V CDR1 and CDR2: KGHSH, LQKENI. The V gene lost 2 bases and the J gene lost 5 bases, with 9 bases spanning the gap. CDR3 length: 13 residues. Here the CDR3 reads CASSPGGYETQYF. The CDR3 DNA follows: TGTGCCAGCTCACCAGGGGGATATGAGACCCAGTACTTC. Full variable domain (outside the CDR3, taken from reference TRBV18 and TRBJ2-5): NAGVMQNPRHLVRRRGQEARLRCSPMKGHSHVYWYRQLPEEGLKFMVYLQKENIIDESGMPKERFSAEFPKEGPSILRIQQVVRGDSAAYFCASSPGGYETQYFGPGTRLLVL.

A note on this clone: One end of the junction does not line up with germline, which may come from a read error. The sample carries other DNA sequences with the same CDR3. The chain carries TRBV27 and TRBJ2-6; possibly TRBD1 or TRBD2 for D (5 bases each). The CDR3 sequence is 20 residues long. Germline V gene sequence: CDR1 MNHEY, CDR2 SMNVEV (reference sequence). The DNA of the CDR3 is TGTGCCAGCAGTCTCAGGAGGCAGGGTCGAATAGATGCTGGGGCCAACGTCCTTACTTTC. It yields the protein CASSLRRQGRIDAGANVLTF.

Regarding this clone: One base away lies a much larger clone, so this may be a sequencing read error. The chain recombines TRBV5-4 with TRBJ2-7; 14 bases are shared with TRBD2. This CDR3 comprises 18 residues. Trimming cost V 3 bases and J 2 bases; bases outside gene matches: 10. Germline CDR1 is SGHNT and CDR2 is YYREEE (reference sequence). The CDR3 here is CASSSPGLAGVRAYEQYF. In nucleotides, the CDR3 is TGTGCCAGCAGCTCACCGGGACTAGCGGGAGTGAGGGCCTACGAGCAGTACTTC.

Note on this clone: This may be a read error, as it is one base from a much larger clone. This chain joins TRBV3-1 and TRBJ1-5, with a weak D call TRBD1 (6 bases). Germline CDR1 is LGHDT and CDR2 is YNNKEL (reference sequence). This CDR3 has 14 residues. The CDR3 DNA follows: TGTGCCAGCATCCAAGGAACAGGGAGTCAGCCCCAGCATTTT. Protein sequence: CASIQGTGSQPQHF. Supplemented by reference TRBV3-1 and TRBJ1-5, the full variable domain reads DTAVSQTPKYLVTQMGNDKSIKCEQNLGHDTMYWYKQDSKKFLKIMFSYNNKELIINETVPNRFSPKSPDKAHLNLHINSLELGDSAVYFCASIQGTGSQPQHFGDGTRLSIL.

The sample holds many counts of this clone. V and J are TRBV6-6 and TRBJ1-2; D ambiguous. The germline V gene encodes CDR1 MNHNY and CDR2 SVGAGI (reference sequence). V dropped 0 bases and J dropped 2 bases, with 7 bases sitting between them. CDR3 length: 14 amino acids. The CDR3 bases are TGTGCCAGCAGTTACTCGGGAGGAAACTATGGCTACACCTTC. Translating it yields CASSYSGGNYGYTF.

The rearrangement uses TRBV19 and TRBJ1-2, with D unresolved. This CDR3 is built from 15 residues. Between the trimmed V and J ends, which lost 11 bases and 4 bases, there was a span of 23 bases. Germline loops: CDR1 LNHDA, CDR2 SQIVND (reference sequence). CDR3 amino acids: CAVTMSTHARYGYTF. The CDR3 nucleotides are TGTGCCGTGACGATGAGCACTCATGCCCGCTATGGCTACACCTTC. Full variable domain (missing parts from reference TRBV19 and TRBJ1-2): DGGITQSPKYLFRKEGQNVTLSCEQNLNHDAMYWYRQDPGQGLRLIYYSQIVNDFQKGDIAEGYSVSREKKESFPLTVTSAQKNPTAFYLCAVTMSTHARYGYTFGSGTRLTVV.